This TCR beta chain was identified during a study of T cells after posttransplantation cyclophosphamide. Study-wide results and limits: Recipient CMV seropositivity and CMV reactivation strongly tracked TRB clonality. Tissue-infiltrating T cells from skin or gut overlapped little with blood T cells. Donor CD8+ memory clones often dominated recipient blood repertoires at later times.

A marrow graft followed busulfan-fludarabine conditioning, with cyclophosphamide on days +3 and +4. This CDR3 region has 15 residues. In germline, CDR1 is SEHNR, CDR2 FQNEAQ (reference sequence). Trimming removed 2 bases from V and 7 bases from J, with 17 bases in between. This clone has a count of ten or more. The antigen is not known. Only in-frame clones appear in the TCRdb table, and some are missing; sequencing was by immunoSEQ multiplex PCR. The record shows some 10,000 clones for this sample, with no singletons present. The chain recombines TRBV7-9 with TRBJ1-1; no definite D call. The TCR was taken from a female patient in her forties or fifties who received an allogeneic stem cell transplant from a related donor, was CMV-positive, and had no GVHD. The T cells may partly be graft donor cells. The sequencing used PBMCs, collected after allogeneic stem cell transplant with posttransplant cyclophosphamide. The CDR3, as DNA: TGTGCCAGCAGCTTACAGCGATTTGGTCCCCTTGAAGCTTTCTTT. Its protein is CASSLQRFGPLEAFF.